Following are 5 T cell receptor beta chains from one sample sequenced in a study of shared clonotypes between healthy human individuals. The method was immunoSEQ multiplex PCR; TCRdb's version includes in-frame clones alone and lacks a portion of them. The table has about 1.1 million clones, approximately 80% seen once; the top ten hold over 0.8%. The sequenced material came from memory CD4+ T cells from PBMCs. As for subset: CD45RA-negative fraction. All receptors derive from a man aged 18 to 29 in good health. Some clones in this sample may be carry-over from other donors' samples.

The V call is TRBV30, the J call TRBJ2-7; the D is unclear. V gave up 6 bases and J gave up 2 bases, with 14 bases separating them. This CDR3 region has 13 residues. In germline, CDR1 is GTSNPN, CDR2 SVGIG (reference sequence). In DNA, the CDR3 is TGTGCCTGTCTGGGTGTAAACGCCTACGAGCAGTACTTC. Residues: CACLGVNAYEQYF.

This chain links TRBV5-5 with TRBJ1-5; tentatively, D is TRBD1 (5 bases). With 3 bases removed from V and 7 bases from J, the gap between germline ends came to 11 bases. Germline V gives CDR1 SGHKS, CDR2 YYEKEE (reference sequence). The CDR3 covers 13 residues. CDR3 nucleotide sequence: TGTGCCAGCAGCTCACAGGATAACCAGCCCCAGCATTTT. It is translated as CASSSQDNQPQHF. Drawing the rest from reference TRBV5-5 and TRBJ1-5, the complete variable domain is DAGVTQSPTHLIKTRGQQVTLRCSPISGHKSVSWYQQVLGQGPQFIFQYYEKEERGRGNFPDRFSARQFPNYSSELNVNALLLGDSALYLCASSSQDNQPQHFGDGTRLSIL.

The rearrangement links TRBV11-3 to TRBJ2-7; D might be TRBD1 (5 bases). Trimming removed 6 bases at V and 3 bases at J, with 15 bases between. The CDR3 consists of 14 residues. Germline loops: CDR1 SGHNT, CDR2 YENEEA. CDR3 residues: CASRPTESHYEQYF. The CDR3 DNA reads TGTGCCAGCAGACCGACAGAGTCGCACTACGAGCAGTACTTC.

V gene TRBV28 combines with J gene TRBJ1-2, with 7 bases that match TRBD1. CDR3 length: 15 amino acids. CDR1 MDHEN and CDR2 SYDVKM come from the germline V gene. After removal of 2 bases from V and 4 bases from J, the junction contained 7 bases not matched to a gene. DNA of the CDR3: TGTGCCAGCAGTTTAAGAGTGCGACAGGGCTATGGCTACACCTTC. Its protein is CASSLRVRQGYGYTF.

This sequence joins TRBV7-9 and TRBJ1-1, with D perhaps matching TRBD1 (5 bases). V was cut by 3 bases and J by 3 bases, with 11 bases left in between. The CDR3 has 14 amino acids. Germline-derived CDR1 and CDR2 are SEHNR and FQNEAQ (reference sequence). CDR3 in amino acids: CASSLGTLDTEAFF. The CDR3 DNA sequence: TGTGCCAGCAGCTTGGGGACGCTGGACACTGAAGCTTTCTTT.